This TCR beta chain was sequenced for a study of Graves' ophthalmopathy and Graves' hyperthyroidism. Amplification targeted the TCR beta CDR3 regions, with RNA transcripts as the source material. Investigators did first-round RT-PCR with HTBI primers, then second-round multiplex PCR. TCRdb itself ran the multiplex PCR reads through MiXCR, one entry per CDR3 protein. The table records under 350,000 distinct CDR3 sequences, 15% to 20% of them present only once. Ophthalmopathy cases showed moderate-to-severe activity, scoring CAS ≥3 and NOSPECS ≥4, with duration under 3 months. Other autoimmune diseases, uncontrolled infections, pregnancy and lactation each led to patient exclusion. This clonotype was seen at least ten times. Its antigen remains unidentified. The junction shows a germline mismatch at one end, possibly a read error. Study-wide findings and caveats: With around 88% sensitivity and roughly 76% specificity, a 13-signature model separated ophthalmopathy from stable hyperthyroidism.

The CDR3 sequence is 17 residues long. CDR1 and CDR2 from the germline V gene are MNHEY and SVGAGI. This clonotype was obtained from an adult man with Graves' ophthalmopathy. The chain recombines TRBV6-5 with TRBJ1-1; 7 nucleotides line up with TRBD1. What was sequenced was peripheral blood. Here the CDR3 DNA reads TGTGCCAGCAGTTACTCGGGCCGCCAGGGGGTAAACACTGAAGTTTTCTTT. Translated: CASSYSGRQGVNTEVFF.